Below, 18 T cell receptor beta chains from the same sample are listed, as sequenced in a study of Graves' ophthalmopathy and Graves' hyperthyroidism. CDR3 regions of TCR beta were amplified from RNA transcripts. HTBI primers were used in a first-round RT-PCR, which preceded a second-round multiplex PCR. TCRdb passed the multiplex PCR reads through MiXCR, listing each CDR3 protein once. The sample contains hundreds of thousands of distinct CDR3 sequences, 22% of which appear only once. Material: peripheral blood. These receptors all come from a woman in her late teens or twenties with stable Graves' hyperthyroidism. Some clones in this sample may be carry-over from other donors' samples.

Many counts were recorded for this clonotype. V usage is TRBV30 and J usage is TRBJ2-5, with no clear D. This CDR3 spans 15 amino acids. Looked up from germline, CDR1 is GTSNPN and CDR2 is SVGIG (reference sequence). V was pared by 2 bases and J by 2 bases, with 15 bases between. The CDR3 nucleotides read TGTGCCTGGAGTAGACACCTTAACCAGCAAGAGACCCAGTACTTC. Amino acid sequence: CAWSRHLNQQETQYF.

At least ten counts were recorded for this clonotype. CDR3 in DNA: TGTGCCAGCAGTTACGGGCCTTATAGCTCTGGAAACACCATATATTTT. Its translation is CASSYGPYSSGNTIYF. The J gene is TRBJ1-3, the V gene TRBV6-5; no clear D. From germline, CDR1 is MNHEY and CDR2 SVGAGI. CDR3 size: 16 residues. Trimming left V 2 bases short and J 0 bases short, with 11 bases between.

This clonotype was recorded many times. V gene TRBV6-7 combines with J gene TRBJ2-2; D is unclear. TRBV6-7 is filed as an ORF, its function uncertain. V lost 9 bases, J lost 4 bases, and 9 bases lay in between. CDR3 size: 12 residues. The CDR3 loop is CAREGFTGELFF. The CDR3 DNA is TGTGCCAGGGAAGGGTTCACCGGGGAGCTGTTTTTT.

V is TRBV28 and J is TRBJ2-5; 10 bases fit TRBD1. V lost 7 bases, J lost 1 base, and 9 bases stayed unmatched. This CDR3 contains 16 residues. Germline V CDR1 and CDR2: MDHEN, SYDVKM. For the CDR3, the DNA is TGTGCCAGCACCTACGGCCGGGACAGGGGCCAAGAGACCCAGTACTTC. This translates into CASTYGRDRGQETQYF.

Many counts were recorded for this clonotype. The chain has TRBV11-2 and TRBJ2-5; no clear D. The CDR3 extends over 14 amino acids. Per germline, CDR1 SGHAT and CDR2 FQNNGV. V lost 5 bases to trimming and J lost 1 base, with 11 bases between them. The CDR3 sequence is CASSHKRIQETQYF. For the CDR3, the DNA is TGTGCCAGCAGCCACAAACGGATCCAAGAGACCCAGTACTTC.

This clonotype appeared many times. The chain recombines TRBV20-1 with TRBJ2-4; tentatively, D is TRBD1 or TRBD2 (5 bases each). V shed 5 bases and J shed 0 bases, with 11 bases lying between them. The CDR3 sequence is 14 residues long. Germline V gives CDR1 DFQATT, CDR2 SNEGSKA (reference sequence). CDR3 DNA sequence: TGCAGTGCTGTCCAGGGAGTAGCCAAAAACATTCAGTACTTC. It codes for CSAVQGVAKNIQYF.

This clonotype was counted only a few times. The genes are TRBV9 and TRBJ1-2; the D is unclear. CDR1 is SGDLS and CDR2 is YYNGEE in the germline V gene. Trimming pared 0 bases from V and 1 base from J, leaving 13 bases between. The CDR3 extends over 16 amino acids. This CDR3 reads CASSVAWGGLNYGYTF. Here the CDR3 DNA reads TGTGCCAGCAGCGTAGCTTGGGGAGGGCTTAACTATGGCTACACCTTC.

In its sample, this clonotype was seen many times. The chain links TRBV7-2 to TRBJ1-1; no clear D. This CDR3 comprises 14 residues. The V end lost 5 bases, the J end lost 4 bases, and 14 bases lay between the germline ends. Germline CDR1 SGHTA, CDR2 FQGNSA. CDR3 coding DNA: TGTGCCAGCAGCCAGGACGGATTTTCCACTGAAGCTTTCTTT. Translated, it gives CASSQDGFSTEAFF.

This clonotype was observed at least ten times. The rearrangement uses TRBV7-8 and TRBJ2-5; D possibly matches TRBD1 or TRBD2 (5 bases each). The CDR3 has 16 amino acids. CDR1 and CDR2 from the germline V gene are SGHVS and FQNEAQ. V lost 7 bases to trimming and J lost 5 bases, with 23 bases between them. The CDR3 reads CASTPYRDPLHETQYF. The CDR3 DNA sequence: TGTGCCAGCACCCCCTACCGGGACCCACTACACGAGACCCAGTACTTC.

The table lists this clonotype with a few counts. This clone may be a read error of a much larger clone one base away. Lacking the conserved final phenylalanine or tryptophan, this CDR3 likely reflects a read error. The chain couples TRBV30 to TRBJ2-3, with D perhaps matching TRBD2 (5 bases). This CDR3 is 11 amino acids long. V lost 5 bases to trimming and J lost 7 bases, with 10 bases between them. The germline gives CDR1 GTSNPN, CDR2 SVGIG (reference sequence). The CDR3 region is CAWGERNTQYC. CDR3 sequence (DNA): TGTGCCTGGGGGGAGCGGAATACGCAGTATTGT.

This clonotype has at least ten counts. This chain connects TRBV11-2 to TRBJ2-7, with TRBD1 matching 9 bases. CDR3 size: 14 residues. Germline V gives CDR1 SGHAT, CDR2 FQNNGV. V lost 6 bases to trimming and J lost 3 bases; unmatched junction nucleotides: 6. The CDR3: CASRLTGGNYEQYF. CDR3 bases: TGTGCCAGCAGATTGACAGGGGGAAACTACGAGCAGTACTTC.

The sample holds many counts of this clonotype. The chain employs TRBV6-2 or TRBV6-3 and TRBJ1-1; maybe TRBD1 (6 bases). The V end lost 5 bases, the J end lost 1 base, and 14 bases lay between the germline ends. This CDR3 comprises 15 residues. The V gene's germline CDR1 is MNHEY and CDR2 SVGEGT. In DNA, the CDR3 is TGTGCCAGCAGTGGACCGGGACAAAAGAACACTGAAGCTTTCTTT. It is translated as CASSGPGQKNTEAFF.

CDR3 amino acids: CASSLPGTVSSYEQYF. The CDR3 DNA sequence: TGTGCCAGCAGCCTACCCGGGACGGTGAGCTCCTACGAGCAGTACTTC. The V call is TRBV28, the J call TRBJ2-7; D may be TRBD1 or TRBD2 (5 bases each). Germline CDR1 reads MDHEN; CDR2 reads SYDVKM. The ends were cut back, 6 bases at V and 0 bases at J, with 18 bases in the middle. The CDR3 consists of 16 residues.

The V and J genes are TRBV20-1 and TRBJ1-2; D may be TRBD1 (6 bases). The CDR3 extends over 16 amino acids. Germline V gene lookup returns CDR1 DFQATT and CDR2 SNEGSKA (reference sequence). Trimming pared 2 bases from V and 8 bases from J, leaving 24 bases between. The CDR3 loop reads CSARSQGEGIRRGYTF. The CDR3 nucleotides read TGCAGTGCTAGATCACAGGGTGAAGGGATCCGTCGAGGCTACACCTTC.

This clonotype has more than one count but fewer than ten. A junction end diverges from the germline sequence, so it may reflect a read error. The CDR3 DNA follows: TGTGCCTTACGTAGCGGGAGGGACCCCTTAGCCAAAAACATTAAGTACTTC. Protein sequence: CALRSGRDPLAKNIKYF. The chain has TRBV30 and TRBJ2-4; 11 bases are shared with TRBD2. There are 17 residues in the CDR3. Germline V lookup: CDR1 GTSNPN, CDR2 SVGIG (reference sequence).

This clonotype was seen at least ten times. Germline and junction disagree at one end, which may indicate a read error. V is TRBV27 and J is TRBJ1-2; 7 bases agree with TRBD1. Germline values: CDR1 MNHEY, CDR2 SMNVEV (reference sequence). The CDR3 runs 11 residues. CDR3 nucleotide sequence: TGTGCCAGCATACGAGAACGGGACAGACCCTTC. Translated: CASIRERDRPF.

Comments on this clonotype: One junction end does not reproduce the germline sequence, and a read error may be involved. The rearrangement links TRBV11-2 to TRBJ2-7; a possible D gene is TRBD2 (6 bases). The CDR3 contains 16 residues. Germline lookup yields CDR1 SGHAT and CDR2 FQNNGV. The DNA of the CDR3 is TGTGCCAGCAGCATCCCCCGGGACTTCCCGTCCTACGATCAGTACTTC. Its translation is CASSIPRDFPSYDQYF.

This clonotype was picked up a small number of times. The gene calls are TRBV15 and TRBJ2-7, with D uncertain. CDR1 LNHNV and CDR2 YYDKDF come from the germline V gene (reference sequence). The CDR3 runs to 14 residues. Trimming removed 0 bases at V and 2 bases at J, with 8 bases between. CDR3 sequence reads: CATSRDLGPYEQYF. The CDR3 coding sequence is TGTGCCACCAGCAGAGATCTTGGGCCCTACGAGCAGTACTTC. Based on the CDR3 plus reference TRBV15 and TRBJ2-7, the full variable domain is DAMVIQNPRYQVTQFGKPVTLSCSQTLNHNVMYWYQQKSSQAPKLLFHYYDKDFNNEADTPDNFQSRRPNTSFCFLDIRSPGLGDTAMYLCATSRDLGPYEQYFGPGTRLTVT.